The entry below gives a single T cell receptor (beta chain) sequence along with its context. Its antigen is not identified. The data are from a study of hypomethylating agent response in myelodysplastic syndrome. Overall study context: The myelodysplastic syndrome patients comprised several men and a couple of women. Most often mutated was TET2, found in about 45% of the 11 patients.

CDR3 size: 13 residues. With 1 base removed from V and 0 bases from J, the gap between germline ends came to 2 bases. Germline CDR1 reads MNHNS; CDR2 reads SASEGT. This table comes from immunoSEQ multiplex PCR, and its TCRdb copy is limited to in-frame clones, with some not included. Of about 5,100 clones listed, approximately 80% are singletons. Study outcomes and limitations: After treatment, novel clonotypes emerged more in responders, contracted ones more in non-responders. This small study analyzed only around twelve patients.

The chain links TRBV6-1 to TRBJ2-3; D is unresolved. This TCR was recovered from a human donor with myelodysplastic syndrome. The material sequenced was bone marrow, taken before or after starting hypomethylating agent treatment for myelodysplastic syndrome (not recorded which). CDR3 coding DNA: TGTGCCAGCAGTGAAGGTAGCACAGATACGCAGTATTTT. This codes for CASSEGSTDTQYF.